This TCR beta chain comes out of a study of CD8+ T cells in alopecia areata. On the study more broadly: Treated patients received oral tofacitinib, 5 to 10 mg twice daily. Study-level points and caveats: Normal scalp showed lower clonality than lesional scalp, especially alopecia totalis/universalis. Compared with mice, patients displayed less clear TCR sharing, possibly for HLA-related reasons.

This clone was seen a few times. Its specificity is not known. Following extraction, RNA underwent reverse transcription to cDNA, which served as the sequencing template. Sequencing was performed with immunoSEQ multiplex PCR; in TCRdb, only in-frame clones are kept and a portion is missing. The repertoire consists of some 150,000 clones, with roughly 53% occurring once and the leading ten covering 6.4%. PBMCs, the starting material, were the source of sorted CD4+ and CD8+ T cells. This CDR3 has 14 residues. Germline CDR1 and CDR2: SNHLY and FYNNEI. V shed 6 bases and J 9 bases; nucleotides not matched to a gene: 7.

The sequence came from a human donor with alopecia areata. Material: CD4+ T cells sorted from blood, obtained at week 0. The chain employs TRBV2 and TRBJ2-1; 11 bases agree with TRBD2. This CDR3 is CASRPGTSGREQFF. The CDR3 region has the DNA TGTGCCAGCAGGCCCGGGACTAGCGGCCGTGAGCAGTTCTTC.